The 29 T cell receptor beta chains below all came from one sample that was sequenced in a study of Ad26.COV2.S vaccination and SARS-CoV-2 variants. Libraries were prepared by immunoSEQ multiplex PCR; TCRdb keeps only in-frame clonotypes and omits some of them. Of over 90,000 clones detected, roughly 75% appear once; the ten largest clones hold around a sixth. Here the sequenced sample was peripheral blood, taken after recovery from COVID-19. Receptors were obtained from a human donor who had recovered from COVID-19.

CDR3 amino acids: CASSLWDGNTIYF. CDR3 sequence (DNA): TGTGCCAGCAGTTTATGGGATGGAAACACCATATATTTT. V is TRBV12-3 or TRBV12-4 and J is TRBJ1-3, with unresolved D. Trimming stripped 2 bases from V and 3 bases from J, with 5 bases between. The length of the CDR3 is 13 residues.

This chain connects TRBV3-1 (or the pseudogene TRBV3-2) to TRBJ2-5; perhaps TRBD1 as D (6 bases). Germline CDR1 LGHDT, CDR2 YNNKEL (reference sequence). The length of the CDR3 is 16 residues. V lost 1 base to trimming and J lost 5 bases, with 17 bases between them. The CDR3 nucleotides are TGTGCCAGCAGCCAAGGCAACGGACAGAGCTGGGAGACCCAGTACTTC. Its protein product is CASSQGNGQSWETQYF.

The chain is built from TRBV2 and TRBJ2-3; D uncertain. The length of the CDR3 is 14 residues. CDR1 is SNHLY, CDR2 FYNNEI, per germline. V gave up 8 bases and J gave up 10 bases, with 22 bases separating them. The CDR3 region has the DNA TGTGCCAGCCACCCCCGGGTGCGACTTTCGGCGCAGTATTTT. This translates into CASHPRVRLSAQYF.

This sequence joins TRBV11-2 and TRBJ2-1, with D possibly being TRBD1 or TRBD2 (6 bases each). The germline CDR1 and CDR2 sequences are SGHAT and FQNNGV. The CDR3 loop spans 15 amino acids. V lost 0 bases, J lost 6 bases, and 12 bases lay in between. This CDR3 reads CASSLEPGAGNEQFF. In nucleotides, the CDR3 is TGTGCCAGCAGCTTAGAGCCGGGGGCGGGCAATGAGCAGTTCTTC. Full variable domain (outside the CDR3, taken from reference TRBV11-2 and TRBJ2-1): EAGVAQSPRYKIIEKRQSVAFWCNPISGHATLYWYQQILGQGPKLLIQFQNNGVVDDSQLPKDRFSAERLKGVDSTLKIQPAKLEDSAVYLCASSLEPGAGNEQFFGPGTRLTVL.

In DNA form, the CDR3 reads TGTGCCAGCAGCTCCCGCCCCGATGTGCGCACTGAAGCTTTCTTT. The encoded protein is CASSSRPDVRTEAFF. The rearrangement links TRBV5-5 to TRBJ1-1; D gene uncertain. The germline V and J ends were trimmed by 3 bases and 4 bases, with 16 bases remaining between them. Looked up from germline, CDR1 is SGHKS and CDR2 is YYEKEE (reference sequence). The CDR3 extends over 15 amino acids.

V is TRBV5-1 and J is TRBJ2-2, with TRBD2 matching over 7 bases. Per germline, CDR1 SGHRS and CDR2 YFSETQ. The junction had 7 bases not matched to a gene; V was cut back by 0 bases and J by 5 bases. The CDR3 loop spans 16 amino acids. CDR3 residues: CASSLVPGGKTGELFF. CDR3 DNA sequence: TGCGCCAGCAGCTTGGTTCCGGGGGGAAAGACCGGGGAGCTGTTTTTT.

The chain employs TRBV4-2 and TRBJ1-5; 8 bases map to TRBD1. CDR3 length equals 14 residues. Germline CDR1 is LGHNA and CDR2 is YNFKEQ. The junction had 7 bases not matched to a gene; V was cut back by 1 base and J by 11 bases. The CDR3 reads CASSQGTGLGSQHF. DNA for the CDR3: TGTGCCAGCAGCCAAGGGACAGGGTTAGGGTCCCAGCATTTT.

This clone was seen once. The chain has TRBV11-2 and TRBJ2-5, with D possibly TRBD1 on 5 matching bases. Trimming removed 5 bases from V and 3 bases from J, with 16 bases in between. The CDR3 length is 15 residues. Germline lookup yields CDR1 SGHAT and CDR2 FQNNGV. CDR3 in amino acids: CASSPRPSTEETQYF. Written as DNA, the CDR3 is TGTGCCAGCAGCCCCCGCCCTTCGACAGAAGAGACCCAGTACTTC.

This clone was seen only once. V gene TRBV9 combines with J gene TRBJ1-1; D unclear. The length of the CDR3 is 13 residues. The germline CDR1 and CDR2 sequences are SGDLS and YYNGEE. The V gene lost 0 bases and the J gene lost 7 bases, with 10 bases spanning the gap. DNA of the CDR3: TGTGCCAGCAGCGTAGAGGTCTGGGATGAAGCTTTCTTT. Its protein product is CASSVEVWDEAFF.

About this clone: One junction end does not reproduce the germline sequence, and a read error may be involved. The rearrangement links TRBV27 to TRBJ2-7, with a possible D match to TRBD1 (6 bases). The CDR3 covers 12 residues. Germline CDR1 and CDR2: MNHEY and SMNVEV (reference sequence). The CDR3: CATGTPSLEQYF. The CDR3 DNA reads as TGCGCGACCGGGACACCATCCCTCGAGCAGTACTTC.

V and J are TRBV9 and TRBJ2-7; tentative D call: TRBD1 (6 bases). Germline-derived CDR1 and CDR2 are SGDLS and YYNGEE. Trimming removed 3 bases at V and 3 bases at J, with 16 bases between. The CDR3 sequence is 15 residues long. The CDR3 loop is CASSATGTFIYEQYF. Here the CDR3 DNA reads TGTGCCAGCAGCGCCACCGGGACATTTATCTACGAGCAGTACTTC.

The V gene is TRBV2, the J gene TRBJ2-1; no clear D. The CDR3 is 13 amino acids. Germline lookup yields CDR1 SNHLY and CDR2 FYNNEI. Trimming shortened V by 6 bases and J by 0 bases, and 6 bases separated the two germline ends. The CDR3 here is CASRTGSYNEQFF. The CDR3 DNA reads as TGTGCCAGCAGGACTGGCTCCTACAATGAGCAGTTCTTC.

The rearrangement uses TRBV6-5 and TRBJ1-6, with D perhaps matching TRBD1 (5 bases). In germline, CDR1 is MNHEY, CDR2 SVGAGI. This CDR3 contains 12 residues. Trimming took 6 bases from V and 6 from J, leaving 6 bases between them. The chain's CDR3 is CASRTVNSPLHF. CDR3 DNA sequence: TGTGCCAGCAGGACAGTTAATTCACCCCTCCACTTT.

This clone has only a few counts. The junction and the germline gene differ at one end; a read error may be behind it. The chain is built from TRBV18 and TRBJ2-7, with 8 bases fitting TRBD1. CDR3 length equals 13 residues. Germline CDR1 and CDR2: KGHSH and LQKENI. The DNA of the CDR3 is TGTGCCAGCTCACCGGACAGGGAAGAACCCCACTTGTTC. This sequence encodes CASSPDREEPHLF. Full variable domain (rest looked up from reference TRBV18 and TRBJ2-7): NAGVMQNPRHLVRRRGQEARLRCSPMKGHSHVYWYRQLPEEGLKFMVYLQKENIIDESGMPKERFSAEFPKEGPSILRIQQVVRGDSAAYFCASSPDREEPHLFGPGTRLTVT.

The V call is TRBV6-2 or TRBV6-3, the J call TRBJ1-5; D is perhaps TRBD1 (6 bases). The CDR3 is made up of 14 amino acids. Trimming cost V 2 bases and J 3 bases, with 8 bases left between them. Germline V gene sequence: CDR1 MNHEY, CDR2 SVGEGT. Here the CDR3 reads CASSYAGVNQPQHF. The DNA for the CDR3 is TGTGCCAGCAGTTACGCAGGGGTCAATCAGCCCCAGCATTTT.

The chain carries TRBV5-1 and TRBJ1-1; 9 positions match TRBD1. Germline trimming cut 5 bases from V and 8 bases from J; bases unmatched to any gene: 13. Germline CDR1 and CDR2: SGHRS and YFSETQ. The CDR3 has 15 amino acids. Here the CDR3 DNA reads TGCGCCAGCAGTTATACCGGGACAGGGATACAGGAAGCTTTCTTT. Its protein is CASSYTGTGIQEAFF.

The chain couples TRBV12-3 or TRBV12-4 to TRBJ1-5, with D uncertain. The V gene lost 3 bases and the J gene lost 6 bases, with 9 bases spanning the gap. The CDR3 consists of 13 residues. The CDR3 nucleotides read TGTGCCAGCAGTTTTTTTTTGGGTCAGCCCCAGCATTTT. Protein product: CASSFFLGQPQHF.

CDR3 in amino acids: CASSPGAQSNNEQFF. CDR3 DNA sequence: TGTGCCAGCTCACCGGGGGCTCAATCCAACAATGAGCAGTTCTTC. The chain carries TRBV18 and TRBJ2-1, with D perhaps matching TRBD1 (6 bases). Between the trimmed V and J ends, which lost 3 bases and 5 bases, there was a span of 14 bases. The CDR3 consists of 15 residues. CDR1 is KGHSH and CDR2 is LQKENI in the germline V gene.

This chain joins TRBV28 and TRBJ1-2, with 8 bases aligning to TRBD1. CDR1 MDHEN and CDR2 SYDVKM come from the germline V gene. The CDR3 sequence is 15 residues long. J was trimmed by 4 bases and V by 4 bases; bases with no gene match: 8. In nucleotides, the CDR3 is TGTGCCAGCAGTTCATATCCGACAGGGGCCTATGGCTACACCTTC. The encoded protein is CASSSYPTGAYGYTF.

The chain couples TRBV5-6 to TRBJ1-6, with 7 positions matching TRBD1. Germline-derived CDR1 and CDR2 are SGHDT and YYEEEE. The CDR3 has 16 residues. V dropped 4 bases and J dropped 3; count of bases not matched to a gene: 7. The CDR3 nucleotides are TGTGCCAGCAGCCGGGTCGACAGGGACTATAATTCACCCCTCCACTTT. Translation gives CASSRVDRDYNSPLHF.

The chain combines TRBV6-5 with TRBJ1-4; 7 bases fit TRBD1. Germline CDR1 MNHEY, CDR2 SVGAGI. Trimming removed 8 bases from V and 4 bases from J; junction bases left unmatched: 1. The CDR3 is 12 residues long. CDR3 sequence reads: CASGTVNEKLFF. CDR3 bases: TGTGCCAGCGGGACAGTTAATGAAAAACTGTTTTTT.

This clone has only a few counts. The chain employs TRBV27 and TRBJ1-1; possibly TRBD1 for D (5 bases). The length of the CDR3 is 13 residues. The V and J ends lost 3 bases and 3 bases respectively, with 8 bases between them. The germline V gene encodes CDR1 MNHEY and CDR2 SMNVEV (reference sequence). CDR3 sequence: CASSFTGDTEAFF. CDR3 in DNA: TGTGCCAGCAGTTTTACGGGGGACACTGAAGCTTTCTTT.

The rearrangement joins TRBV28 to TRBJ1-2, with D unclear. Trimming shortened V by 5 bases and J by 1 base, and 14 bases separated the two germline ends. This CDR3 spans 15 amino acids. Germline V gene lookup returns CDR1 MDHEN and CDR2 SYDVKM. The chain's CDR3 is CASSDPGMGNYGYTF. The CDR3 nucleotides are TGTGCCAGCAGTGACCCTGGAATGGGTAACTATGGCTACACCTTC.

This clone showed up just a few times. The chain has TRBV4-3 and TRBJ1-2, with TRBD1 matching over 7 bases. Germline assignment: CDR1 LGHNA and CDR2 YSLEER. V gave up 0 bases and J gave up 8 bases; unmatched junction bases: 12. The length of the CDR3 is 16 residues. The CDR3 DNA reads as TGCGCCAGCAGCCAAGATCTGCAGGGGGTGAGGATCGGCTACACCTTC. As protein: CASSQDLQGVRIGYTF.

The CDR3 sequence is CAWRSSGLYEQYF. The CDR3 coding sequence is TGTGCCTGGCGGTCCAGCGGACTCTACGAGCAGTACTTC. V is TRBV30 and J is TRBJ2-7, with D possibly matching TRBD2 (5 bases). V was shortened by 5 bases and J by 3 bases, with 14 bases between the two germline ends. The CDR3 length is 13 residues. From germline, CDR1 is GTSNPN and CDR2 SVGIG (reference sequence).

This chain uses TRBV5-6 with TRBJ1-6, with TRBD1 as a possible D gene (6 bases). The CDR3 spans 15 residues. Germline loops: CDR1 SGHDT, CDR2 YYEEEE. Trimming left V 0 bases short and J 10 bases short, with 14 bases between. CDR3 coding DNA: TGTGCCAGCAGCTTGGCCGCAGGGGTAGACTCACCCCTCCACTTT. It translates to CASSLAAGVDSPLHF.

CDR3 DNA sequence: TGCAGCGTTGAGGTTCAAGGGCGCACAGATACGCAGTATTTT. It specifies CSVEVQGRTDTQYF. The chain carries TRBV29-1 and TRBJ2-3; D is unresolved. CDR3 length: 14 amino acids. Deletions cut 3 bases from V and 1 base from J, with 11 bases between. Germline V gene data show CDR1 as SQVTM and CDR2 as ANQGSEA.

The rearrangement joins TRBV5-1 to TRBJ2-2; D possibly corresponds to TRBD2 (5 bases). The length of the CDR3 is 14 residues. Germline V gene lookup returns CDR1 SGHRS and CDR2 YFSETQ. The V end lost 5 bases, the J end lost 1 base, and 9 bases lay between the germline ends. For the CDR3, the DNA is TGCGCCAGCAGGCGGGCGGGGAACACCGGGGAGCTGTTTTTT. Translated: CASRRAGNTGELFF.

The rearrangement joins TRBV24-1 to TRBJ1-2; tentative D call: TRBD1 (5 bases). CDR3 length: 16 amino acids. The V end was cut by 4 bases, the J end by 6 bases, with 20 bases between. The V gene's germline CDR1 is KGHDR and CDR2 SFDVKD. The CDR3 DNA reads TGTGCCACCAGTGAGGCCACAGGCGGCCTGGTAGATGGCTACACCTTC. Amino acid sequence: CATSEATGGLVDGYTF.